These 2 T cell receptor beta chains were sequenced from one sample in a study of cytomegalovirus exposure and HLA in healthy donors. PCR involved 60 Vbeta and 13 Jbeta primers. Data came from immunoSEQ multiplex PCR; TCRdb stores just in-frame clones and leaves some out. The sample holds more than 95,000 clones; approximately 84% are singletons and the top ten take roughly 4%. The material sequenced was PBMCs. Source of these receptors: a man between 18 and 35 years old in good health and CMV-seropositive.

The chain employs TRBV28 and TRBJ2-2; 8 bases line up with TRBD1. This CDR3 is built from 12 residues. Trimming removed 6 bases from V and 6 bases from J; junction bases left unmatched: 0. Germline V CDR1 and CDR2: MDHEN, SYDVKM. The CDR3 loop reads CASRQGAGELFF. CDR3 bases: TGTGCCAGCAGACAGGGGGCCGGGGAGCTGTTTTTT.

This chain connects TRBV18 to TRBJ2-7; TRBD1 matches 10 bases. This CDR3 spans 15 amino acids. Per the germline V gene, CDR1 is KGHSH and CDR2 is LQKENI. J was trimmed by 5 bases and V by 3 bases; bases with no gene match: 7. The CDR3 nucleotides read TGTGCCAGCTCACCCCGGGACAGGGGATCTGACGAGCAGTACTTC. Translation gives CASSPRDRGSDEQYF.